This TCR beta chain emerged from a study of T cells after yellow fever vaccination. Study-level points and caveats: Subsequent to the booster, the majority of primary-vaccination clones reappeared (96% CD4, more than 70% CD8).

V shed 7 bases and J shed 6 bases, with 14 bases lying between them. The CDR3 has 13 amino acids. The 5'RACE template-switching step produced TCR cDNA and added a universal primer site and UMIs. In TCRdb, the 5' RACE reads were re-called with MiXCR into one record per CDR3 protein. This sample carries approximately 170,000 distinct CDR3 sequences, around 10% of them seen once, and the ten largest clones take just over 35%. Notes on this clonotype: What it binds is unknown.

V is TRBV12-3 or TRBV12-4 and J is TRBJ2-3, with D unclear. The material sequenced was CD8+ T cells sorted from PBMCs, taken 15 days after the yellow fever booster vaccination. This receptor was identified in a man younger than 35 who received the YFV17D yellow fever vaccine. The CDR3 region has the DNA TGTGCCAGCATAGAAAGATTATCCGATACGCAGTATTTT. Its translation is CASIERLSDTQYF.